These 6 T cell receptor beta chains originate from one sample sequenced in a study of blood T cells in healthy people across ages (dated by TCRdb to about 2015). Libraries were built with 5' RACE. The listed sequencing device is Illumina HiSeq 2500. A second PCR of roughly 7 to 11 cycles was performed with a sample-barcoded 5' primer and a J-beta primer mix. TCRdb itself trimmed the public reads at Q25 with fastp, ran MiXCR and retained productive beta chains. For every CDR3 protein sequence, its rows merge into one entry that carries the most common genes and DNA. The sample table contains 1,500,000 or so distinct CDR3 sequences; only one count was recorded for around 59% of them. 6.7% of the sample goes to the ten largest clones. The source material was blood. These receptors originate from a man aged 18 to 30 in good health.

The V and J genes are TRBV5-1 and TRBJ2-1, with D possibly TRBD2 on 6 matching bases. The CDR3 runs 16 residues. V shed 7 bases and J shed 1 base, with 18 bases lying between them. The germline V gene has CDR1 SGHRS and CDR2 YFSETQ. CDR3 residues: CASRAVAALSYNEQFF. CDR3 sequence (DNA): TGCGCCAGCCGAGCGGTAGCGGCCCTTTCCTACAATGAGCAGTTCTTC.

The chain recombines TRBV7-8 with TRBJ2-2; 9 nucleotides line up with TRBD1. V was pared by 8 bases and J by 6 bases, with 7 bases of the junction left unmatched. CDR1 is SGHVS, CDR2 FQNEAQ, per germline. This CDR3 spans 14 amino acids. CDR3: CASGTGGTSGELFF. DNA of the CDR3: TGTGCCAGCGGTACAGGGGGCACATCCGGGGAGCTGTTTTTT.

The chain combines TRBV6-2 or TRBV6-3 with TRBJ2-7; TRBD2 matches 12 bases. The CDR3 spans 13 residues. In germline, CDR1 is MNHEY, CDR2 SVGEGT. J lost 3 bases, V lost 10 bases, and 4 bases had no gene match. The CDR3 is CAIRTSGDYEQYF. Here the CDR3 DNA reads TGTGCCATCCGGACTAGCGGGGACTACGAGCAGTACTTC.

The chain carries TRBV20-1 and TRBJ2-2; 7 positions agree with TRBD2. The CDR3 has 18 amino acids. J gave up 6 bases and V 1 base, and 17 bases lay outside the gene matches. Germline V gene sequence: CDR1 DFQATT, CDR2 SNEGSKA (reference sequence). This CDR3 is CSARVLPRLAKAPGELFF. DNA of the CDR3: TGCAGTGCTAGAGTCCTACCCCGACTAGCTAAGGCCCCCGGGGAGCTGTTTTTT.

The chain recombines TRBV6-5 with TRBJ2-4; D could derive from TRBD1 or TRBD2 (6 bases each). This CDR3 spans 14 amino acids. V gave up 2 bases and J gave up 12 bases, with 17 bases separating them. Germline V CDR1 and CDR2: MNHEY, SVGAGI. CDR3 DNA sequence: TGTGCCAGCAGTTACGGAGGGGGAGGCCGTCGTCAGTACTTC. This sequence encodes CASSYGGGGRRQYF.

The chain uses TRBV11-2 and TRBJ1-1; a possible D gene is TRBD1 (6 bases). Per the germline V gene, CDR1 is SGHAT and CDR2 is FQNNGV. V lost 6 bases, J lost 3 bases, and 17 bases lay in between. CDR3 length equals 15 residues. CDR3 bases: TGTGCCAGCAGTCGAAGGGGGATTATGGACACTGAAGCTTTCTTT. Protein product: CASSRRGIMDTEAFF.